These T cell receptor beta chains were read from a single sample in a study of blood T cells in healthy people across ages. MiXCR, run by TCRdb on the 5' RACE reads, gives a single entry per CDR3 protein. The sample has over a million distinct CDR3 sequences, roughly 59% seen once; the top ten hold roughly 7%. Sample: blood. The receptors were gathered from a man aged 18 to 30 in good health. The CDR3 runs from the conserved cysteine through the conserved F or W.

j_call: TRBJ2-3
v_call: TRBV25-1
cdr3_aa: CASRTVSTDTQYF

j_call: TRBJ2-4
v_call: TRBV3-1
cdr3_aa: CASSQDAGTGNIQYF

j_call: TRBJ1-6
v_call: TRBV7-2
cdr3_aa: CASSLAVRSSPLHF

j_call: TRBJ1-2
v_call: TRBV2
cdr3_aa: CASSEYIRRGLYGYTF

j_call: TRBJ2-1
v_call: TRBV20-1
cdr3_aa: CSAFGTSGSRVYNEQFF

j_call: TRBJ2-5
v_call: TRBV6-2/TRBV6-3
cdr3_aa: CASSSGLAGGQETQYF

j_call: TRBJ2-7
v_call: TRBV28
cdr3_aa: CASSPPQRSYEQYF

j_call: TRBJ2-1
v_call: TRBV29-1
cdr3_aa: CSVEDRNLVVTYNEQFF

j_call: TRBJ2-6
v_call: TRBV6-2/TRBV6-3
cdr3_aa: CASSPGGGANVLTF

j_call: TRBJ2-7
v_call: TRBV29-1
cdr3_aa: CSVERSGTESYEQYF

j_call: TRBJ2-1
v_call: TRBV20-1
cdr3_aa: CSAEAGGTLNEQFF

j_call: TRBJ2-3
v_call: TRBV3-1
cdr3_aa: CAGSQASTSTDTQYF

j_call: TRBJ1-4
v_call: TRBV13
cdr3_aa: CASSLAGQGILFF

j_call: TRBJ1-5
v_call: TRBV13
cdr3_aa: CASSFGDQPQHF

j_call: TRBJ1-1
v_call: TRBV6-2/TRBV6-3
cdr3_aa: CASTLLAPSGTEAFF

j_call: TRBJ2-3
v_call: TRBV5-1
cdr3_aa: CASSFYGLRGGPDTQYF

j_call: NA
v_call: TRBV4-2
cdr3_aa: CASSQEGLATRYEQYF

j_call: TRBJ2-7
v_call: TRBV6-1
cdr3_aa: CASSREGLYEQYF

j_call: TRBJ2-6
v_call: TRBV6-5
cdr3_aa: CASRTVVSGANVLTF

j_call: TRBJ1-6
v_call: TRBV4-3
cdr3_aa: CASSQARESSYNSPLHF

j_call: TRBJ2-1
v_call: TRBV11-2
cdr3_aa: CASSLGLAMNEQFF

j_call: TRBJ1-1
v_call: TRBV28
cdr3_aa: CASRQPGPPTAFF

j_call: TRBJ1-5
v_call: TRBV20-1
cdr3_aa: CSARAGQGAYQPQHF

j_call: TRBJ2-1
v_call: TRBV6-6
cdr3_aa: CASSWASSNEQFF

j_call: TRBJ1-2
v_call: TRBV27
cdr3_aa: CASSAAPGLNYGYTF

j_call: TRBJ1-2
v_call: TRBV6-1
cdr3_aa: CASRDRGSDYGYTF

j_call: TRBJ2-3
v_call: TRBV28
cdr3_aa: CATRVGGSTDTQYF

j_call: TRBJ1-1
v_call: TRBV20-1
cdr3_aa: CSARVGGRATEAFF

j_call: TRBJ1-2
v_call: TRBV7-9
cdr3_aa: CASSSGTAPGYTF

j_call: TRBJ2-4
v_call: TRBV24-1
cdr3_aa: CATSDWGAKNIQYF

j_call: TRBJ1-2
v_call: TRBV25-1
cdr3_aa: CASSEGRGSNYGYTF

j_call: TRBJ1-6
v_call: TRBV4-3
cdr3_aa: CASSHRELSPLHF

j_call: TRBJ2-4
v_call: TRBV7-8
cdr3_aa: CASSLSTWDIQYF

j_call: TRBJ1-2
v_call: TRBV6-5
cdr3_aa: CASSNSGIYGYTF

j_call: TRBJ2-3
v_call: TRBV4-1
cdr3_aa: CASSQGFWRESTDTQYF

j_call: TRBJ1-2
v_call: TRBV2
cdr3_aa: CASSEAGNGRGVDGYTF

j_call: TRBJ2-2
v_call: TRBV7-8
cdr3_aa: CASSSKDRVDTGELFF

j_call: NA
v_call: TRBV6-6
cdr3_aa: CASSYHGQGGEQYF

j_call: TRBJ2-1
v_call: TRBV20-1
cdr3_aa: CSAPGGLAGGGTEQFF

j_call: TRBJ2-7
v_call: TRBV5-1
cdr3_aa: CASSLGGADEQYF

j_call: TRBJ2-1
v_call: TRBV6-2/TRBV6-3
cdr3_aa: CASSYSFEAGGNEQFF

j_call: TRBJ1-1
v_call: TRBV6-6
cdr3_aa: CASSAQGRNTEAFF

j_call: TRBJ1-4
v_call: TRBV11-2
cdr3_aa: CASSLGSQGAYEKLFF

j_call: TRBJ2-7
v_call: TRBV3-1
cdr3_aa: CASSHGTGSDEQYF

j_call: TRBJ2-7
v_call: TRBV7-9
cdr3_aa: CASSLDAGAGYERYF

j_call: TRBJ2-1
v_call: TRBV20-1
cdr3_aa: CSVPLAGGRNEQFF

j_call: TRBJ2-7
v_call: TRBV5-1
cdr3_aa: CASKGTEHYEQYF

j_call: TRBJ1-3
v_call: TRBV27
cdr3_aa: CASGRAGDSGNTIYF

j_call: TRBJ2-5
v_call: TRBV5-1
cdr3_aa: CASSRIGLAGPETQYF

j_call: TRBJ2-3
v_call: TRBV10-3
cdr3_aa: CAISERQSTDTQYF

j_call: TRBJ2-7
v_call: TRBV29-1
cdr3_aa: CSVPIGGGLGSYEQYF

j_call: TRBJ1-2
v_call: TRBV6-5
cdr3_aa: CASSCGGHGYTF

j_call: TRBJ2-7
v_call: TRBV5-1
cdr3_aa: CASSFGGGRAYEQYF

j_call: TRBJ2-1
v_call: TRBV4-1
cdr3_aa: CASSQEEGDLPNNEQFF

j_call: TRBJ1-2
v_call: TRBV2
cdr3_aa: CASSPRDGSNYGYTF

j_call: TRBJ2-7
v_call: TRBV13
cdr3_aa: CASSLGAAGGPVAYEQYF

j_call: NA
v_call: TRBV20-1
cdr3_aa: CSARGRDRNYEQYF

j_call: TRBJ2-5
v_call: TRBV7-2
cdr3_aa: CASSSPPTGIETQYF

j_call: TRBJ2-1
v_call: TRBV7-9
cdr3_aa: CASSSRLAEKHYNEQFF